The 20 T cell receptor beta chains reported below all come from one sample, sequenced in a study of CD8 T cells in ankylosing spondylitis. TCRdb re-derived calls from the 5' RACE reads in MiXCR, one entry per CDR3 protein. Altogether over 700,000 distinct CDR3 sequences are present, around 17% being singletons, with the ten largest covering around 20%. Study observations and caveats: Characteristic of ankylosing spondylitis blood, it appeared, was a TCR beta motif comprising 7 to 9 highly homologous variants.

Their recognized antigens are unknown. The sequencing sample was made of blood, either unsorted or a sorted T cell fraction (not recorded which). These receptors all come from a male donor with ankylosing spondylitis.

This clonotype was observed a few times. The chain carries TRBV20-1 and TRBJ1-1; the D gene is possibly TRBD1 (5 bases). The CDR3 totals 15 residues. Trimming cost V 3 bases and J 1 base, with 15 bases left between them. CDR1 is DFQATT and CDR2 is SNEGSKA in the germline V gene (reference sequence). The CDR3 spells CSAREGSQANTEAFF. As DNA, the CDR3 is TGCAGTGCTAGGGAGGGGTCCCAGGCGAACACTGAAGCTTTCTTT.

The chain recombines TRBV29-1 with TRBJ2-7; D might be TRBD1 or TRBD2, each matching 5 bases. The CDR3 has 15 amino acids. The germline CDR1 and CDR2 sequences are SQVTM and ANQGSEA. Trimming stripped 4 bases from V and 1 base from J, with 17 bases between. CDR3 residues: CSVGPRDGPSYEQYF. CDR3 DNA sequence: TGCAGCGTTGGACCCCGGGACGGCCCTTCCTACGAGCAGTACTTC.

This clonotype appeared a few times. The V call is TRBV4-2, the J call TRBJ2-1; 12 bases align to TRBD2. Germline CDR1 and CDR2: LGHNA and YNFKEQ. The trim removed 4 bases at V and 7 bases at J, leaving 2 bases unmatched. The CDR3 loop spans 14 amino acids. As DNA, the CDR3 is TGTGCCAGCAGCCGAGGACTAGCGGGAAATGAGCAGTTCTTC. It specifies CASSRGLAGNEQFF.

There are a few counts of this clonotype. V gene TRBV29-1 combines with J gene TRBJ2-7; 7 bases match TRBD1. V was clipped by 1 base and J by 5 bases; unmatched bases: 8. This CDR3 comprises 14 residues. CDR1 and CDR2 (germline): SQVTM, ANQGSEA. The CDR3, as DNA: TGCAGCGTTGAAGGACAGGGAAATCAGGACGAGCAGTACTTC. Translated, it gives CSVEGQGNQDEQYF.

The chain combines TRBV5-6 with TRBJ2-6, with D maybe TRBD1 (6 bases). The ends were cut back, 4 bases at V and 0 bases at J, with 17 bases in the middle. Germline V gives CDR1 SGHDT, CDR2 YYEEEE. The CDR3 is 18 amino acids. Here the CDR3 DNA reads TGTGCCAGCAGCGCCCCGGGACATTGGAGCTCTGGGGCCAACGTCCTGACTTTC. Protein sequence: CASSAPGHWSSGANVLTF.

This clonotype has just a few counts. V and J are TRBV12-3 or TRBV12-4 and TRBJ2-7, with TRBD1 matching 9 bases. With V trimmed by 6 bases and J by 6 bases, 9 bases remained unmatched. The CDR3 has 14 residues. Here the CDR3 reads CASSPRDRVGEQYF. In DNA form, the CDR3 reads TGTGCCAGCAGCCCTCGGGACAGGGTAGGCGAGCAGTACTTC.

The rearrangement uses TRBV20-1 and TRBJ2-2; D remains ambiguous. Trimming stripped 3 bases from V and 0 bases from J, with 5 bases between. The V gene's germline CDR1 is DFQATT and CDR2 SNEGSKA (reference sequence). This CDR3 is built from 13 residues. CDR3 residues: CSASLPNTGELFF. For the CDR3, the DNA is TGCAGTGCTAGTCTCCCGAACACCGGGGAGCTGTTTTTT.

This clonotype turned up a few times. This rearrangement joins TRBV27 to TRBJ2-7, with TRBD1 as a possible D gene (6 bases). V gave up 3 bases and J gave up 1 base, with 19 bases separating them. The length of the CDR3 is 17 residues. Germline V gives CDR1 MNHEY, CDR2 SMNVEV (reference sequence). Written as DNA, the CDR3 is TGTGCCAGCAGTTTGAGGAGTGCCGGCGGACAGTCCTACGAGCAGTACTTC. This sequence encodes CASSLRSAGGQSYEQYF.

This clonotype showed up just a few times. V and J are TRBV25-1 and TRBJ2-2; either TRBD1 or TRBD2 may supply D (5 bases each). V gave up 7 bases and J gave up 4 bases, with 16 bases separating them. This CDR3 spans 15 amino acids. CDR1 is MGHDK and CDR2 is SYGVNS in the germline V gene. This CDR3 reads CASTGPYPGTGELFF. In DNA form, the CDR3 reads TGTGCCAGCACGGGACCCTACCCCGGCACCGGGGAGCTGTTTTTT.

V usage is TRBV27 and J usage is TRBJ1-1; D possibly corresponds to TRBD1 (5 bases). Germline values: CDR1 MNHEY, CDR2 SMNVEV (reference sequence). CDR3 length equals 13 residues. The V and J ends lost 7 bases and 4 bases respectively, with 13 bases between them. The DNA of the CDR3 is TGTGCCAGCACGGCAGGGTTCGGCACTGAAGCTTTCTTT. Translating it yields CASTAGFGTEAFF.

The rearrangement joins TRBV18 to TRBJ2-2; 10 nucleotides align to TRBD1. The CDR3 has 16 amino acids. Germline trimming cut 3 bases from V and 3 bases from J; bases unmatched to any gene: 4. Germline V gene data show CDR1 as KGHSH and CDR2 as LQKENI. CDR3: CASSPDRGLDTGELFF. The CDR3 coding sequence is TGTGCCAGCTCACCTGACAGGGGGCTGGACACCGGGGAGCTGTTTTTT.

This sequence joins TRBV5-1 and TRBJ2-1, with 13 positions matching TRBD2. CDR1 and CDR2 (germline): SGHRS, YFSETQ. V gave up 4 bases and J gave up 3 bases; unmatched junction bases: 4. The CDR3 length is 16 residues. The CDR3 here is CASSPGTSGNYNEQFF. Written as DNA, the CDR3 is TGCGCCAGCAGCCCAGGGACTAGCGGGAACTACAATGAGCAGTTCTTC.

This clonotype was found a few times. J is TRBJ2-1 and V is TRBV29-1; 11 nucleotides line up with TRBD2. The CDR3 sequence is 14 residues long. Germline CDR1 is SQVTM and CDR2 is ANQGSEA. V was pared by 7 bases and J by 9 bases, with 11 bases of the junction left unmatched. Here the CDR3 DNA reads TGCAGCGCCCTGGGACTAGCGGTCCCCGGTGAGCAGTTCTTC. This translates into CSALGLAVPGEQFF.

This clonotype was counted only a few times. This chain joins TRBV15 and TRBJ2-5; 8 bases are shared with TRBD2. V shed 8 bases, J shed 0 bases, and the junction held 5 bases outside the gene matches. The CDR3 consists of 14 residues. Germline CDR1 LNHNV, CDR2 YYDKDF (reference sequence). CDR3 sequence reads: CATQTSEYQETQYF. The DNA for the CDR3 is TGTGCCACCCAGACTAGCGAGTACCAAGAGACCCAGTACTTC.

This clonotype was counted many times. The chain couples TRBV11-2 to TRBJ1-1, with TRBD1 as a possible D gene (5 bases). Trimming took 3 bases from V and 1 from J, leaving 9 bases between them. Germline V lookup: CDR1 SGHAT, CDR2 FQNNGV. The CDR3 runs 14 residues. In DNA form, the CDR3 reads TGTGCCAGCAGCTTTAGGGGTGAGAACACTGAAGCTTTCTTT. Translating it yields CASSFRGENTEAFF. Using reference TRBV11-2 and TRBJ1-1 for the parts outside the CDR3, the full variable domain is EAGVAQSPRYKIIEKRQSVAFWCNPISGHATLYWYQQILGQGPKLLIQFQNNGVVDDSQLPKDRFSAERLKGVDSTLKIQPAKLEDSAVYLCASSFRGENTEAFFGQGTRLTVV.

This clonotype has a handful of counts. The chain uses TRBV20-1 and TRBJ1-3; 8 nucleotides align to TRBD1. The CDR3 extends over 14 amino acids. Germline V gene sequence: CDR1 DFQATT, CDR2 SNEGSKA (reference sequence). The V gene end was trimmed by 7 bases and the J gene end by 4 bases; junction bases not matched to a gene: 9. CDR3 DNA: TGCAGTGTTCACCCCCGGGACAGGGGAAACACCATATATTTT. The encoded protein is CSVHPRDRGNTIYF.

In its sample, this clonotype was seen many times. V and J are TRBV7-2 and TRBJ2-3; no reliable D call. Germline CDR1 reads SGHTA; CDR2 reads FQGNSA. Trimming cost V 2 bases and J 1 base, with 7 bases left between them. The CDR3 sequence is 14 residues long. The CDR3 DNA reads TGTGCCAGCAGCTTAAGCAGCGGCACAGATACGCAGTATTTT. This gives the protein CASSLSSGTDTQYF.

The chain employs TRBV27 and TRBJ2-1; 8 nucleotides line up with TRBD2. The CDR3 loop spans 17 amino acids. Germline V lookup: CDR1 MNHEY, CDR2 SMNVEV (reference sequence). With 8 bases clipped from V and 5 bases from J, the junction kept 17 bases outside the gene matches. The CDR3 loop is CASQSAGATTSHNEQFF. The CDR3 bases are TGTGCCAGCCAGTCAGCGGGAGCCACCACATCCCACAATGAGCAGTTCTTC.

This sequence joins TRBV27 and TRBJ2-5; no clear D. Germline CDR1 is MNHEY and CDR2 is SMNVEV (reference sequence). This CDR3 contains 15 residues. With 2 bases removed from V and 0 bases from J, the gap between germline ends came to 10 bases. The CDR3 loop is CASSLRLLNQETQYF. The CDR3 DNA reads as TGTGCCAGCAGTTTAAGACTCTTAAACCAAGAGACCCAGTACTTC.

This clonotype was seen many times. The CDR3: CSARERGQNYYEQYF. The CDR3 bases are TGCAGTGCTAGAGAAAGGGGACAGAACTATTACGAGCAGTACTTC. V is TRBV20-1 and J is TRBJ2-7; 7 nucleotides agree with TRBD1. V dropped 0 bases and J dropped 4; count of bases not matched to a gene: 9. This CDR3 is 15 amino acids long. Looked up from germline, CDR1 is DFQATT and CDR2 is SNEGSKA (reference sequence).